This entry lists 23 T cell receptor beta chains sequenced from one sample in a study of blood T cells in healthy people across ages. With a J-beta primer mix and a sample-barcoded 5' primer, a second PCR ran 7 to 11 cycles. TCRdb re-called the 5' RACE reads with MiXCR, one entry per CDR3 protein. The sample consists of about 1.4 million distinct CDR3 sequences, roughly 59% of them appearing once. Sequencing was performed on blood. The receptor set was obtained from a man aged 18 to 35 in good health.

The V gene is TRBV2, the J gene TRBJ2-7, with D unclear. The CDR3 spans 12 residues. Looked up from germline, CDR1 is SNHLY and CDR2 is FYNNEI. Trimming took off 7 bases at V and 4 bases at J, with 11 bases between the two ends. For the CDR3, the DNA is TGTGCCAGCAAGCCAGTGGGGTACGAGCAGTACTTC. Its translation is CASKPVGYEQYF.

The chain recombines TRBV12-3 or TRBV12-4 with TRBJ1-6; maybe TRBD1 (6 bases). The CDR3 has 16 amino acids. V dropped 6 bases and J dropped 6 bases, with 18 bases sitting between them. The CDR3 DNA reads as TGTGCCAGCAGCTATCATAAGGGGGTGGGTAATTCACCCCTCCACTTT. This sequence encodes CASSYHKGVGNSPLHF.

The chain is built from TRBV20-1 and TRBJ2-5, with D hard to call. Germline V gene sequence: CDR1 DFQATT, CDR2 SNEGSKA (reference sequence). V gave up 5 bases and J gave up 5 bases, with 9 bases separating them. The CDR3 sequence is 11 residues long. CDR3: CSAQIGETQYF. The DNA of the CDR3 is TGCAGTGCTCAGATTGGTGAGACCCAGTACTTC.

The V gene is TRBV7-2, the J gene TRBJ2-1; D perhaps matches TRBD1 (5 bases). Trimming took 2 bases from V and 2 from J, leaving 13 bases between them. The germline V gene encodes CDR1 SGHTA and CDR2 FQGNSA. The CDR3 runs to 16 residues. The CDR3: CASSLNSGSAYNEQFF. CDR3 in DNA: TGTGCCAGCAGCTTAAACTCAGGGTCAGCCTACAATGAGCAGTTCTTC. Full variable domain (outside the CDR3, taken from reference TRBV7-2 and TRBJ2-1): GAGVSQSPSNKVTEKGKDVELRCDPISGHTALYWYRQSLGQGLEFLIYFQGNSAPDKSGLPSDRFSAERTGGSVSTLTIQRTQQEDSAVYLCASSLNSGSAYNEQFFGPGTRLTVL.

The V call is TRBV12-3 or TRBV12-4, the J call TRBJ2-7; 8 bases match TRBD1. V dropped 6 bases and J dropped 0; count of bases not matched to a gene: 4. There are 14 residues in the CDR3. CDR3 region: CASRYGQGSYEQYF. The CDR3 DNA sequence: TGTGCCAGCAGATACGGACAGGGCTCCTACGAGCAGTACTTC.

The J gene is TRBJ1-2, the V gene TRBV5-6, with D maybe TRBD1 (6 bases). This CDR3 region has 16 residues. CDR1 and CDR2 from the germline V gene are SGHDT and YYEEEE. V lost 3 bases and J 5 bases, leaving 20 bases between the germline ends. The CDR3 loop reads CASSWGGSLTSYGYTF. As DNA, the CDR3 is TGTGCCAGCAGCTGGGGGGGCTCACTTACTTCATATGGCTACACCTTC.

This clonotype was recorded only once. The J gene is TRBJ1-4, the V gene TRBV7-2; D possibly corresponds to TRBD1 (6 bases). Germline lookup yields CDR1 SGHTA and CDR2 FQGNSA. The CDR3 spans 14 residues. V lost 5 bases and J lost 6, with 13 bases in between. CDR3 sequence: CASSPTGSHEKLFF. CDR3 sequence (DNA): TGTGCCAGCAGCCCTACAGGGTCTCATGAAAAACTGTTTTTT.

The rearrangement uses TRBV28 and TRBJ1-4; TRBD1 might be the D (5 bases). Germline CDR1 and CDR2: MDHEN and SYDVKM. The CDR3 length is 13 residues. The ends were cut back, 10 bases at V and 7 bases at J, with 16 bases in the middle. This CDR3 reads CAMGPAGGEKLFF. The CDR3 bases are TGTGCCATGGGACCCGCCGGGGGTGAAAAACTGTTTTTT.

CDR3 region: CASSEQSDYGYTF. In DNA form, the CDR3 reads TGTGCCAGCTCAGAACAGTCGGACTATGGCTACACCTTC. The chain joins TRBV18 to TRBJ1-2, with no clear D. The CDR3 spans 13 residues. The germline V and J ends were trimmed by 5 bases and 3 bases, with 10 bases remaining between them. Germline loops: CDR1 KGHSH, CDR2 LQKENI.

The chain carries TRBV12-3 or TRBV12-4 and TRBJ2-1; D unclear. The V end lost 0 bases, the J end lost 8 bases, and 17 bases lay between the germline ends. This CDR3 spans 16 amino acids. This CDR3 reads CASSLALSRSGDEQFF. In DNA form, the CDR3 reads TGTGCCAGCAGTTTAGCGCTTAGCAGGAGTGGAGATGAGCAGTTCTTC.

The gene calls are TRBV29-1 and TRBJ2-1; no clear D. V was cut by 3 bases and J by 4 bases, with 7 bases left in between. CDR3 length equals 12 residues. The germline V gene has CDR1 SQVTM and CDR2 ANQGSEA. CDR3 nucleotides: TGCAGCGTTGATAGATCGTACAATGAGCAGTTCTTC. It codes for CSVDRSYNEQFF.

V gene TRBV4-1 combines with J gene TRBJ2-5; possible D gene TRBD1, 5 bases. Germline V gives CDR1 MGHRA, CDR2 YSYEKL. Trimming removed 1 base at V and 2 bases at J, with 14 bases between. This CDR3 region has 16 residues. CDR3 DNA: TGCGCCAGCAGCCAAGTTTTTGGGGCGGATCAAGAGACCCAGTACTTC. The encoded protein is CASSQVFGADQETQYF.

The sample holds many counts of this clonotype. This chain uses TRBV18 with TRBJ2-7, with D possibly matching TRBD1 (7 bases). V shed 3 bases and J shed 4 bases, with 25 bases lying between them. The CDR3 contains 18 residues. CDR1 is KGHSH and CDR2 is LQKENI in the germline V gene. The CDR3 reads CASSPGQAWDFESYEQYF. CDR3 DNA: TGTGCCAGCTCACCCGGACAGGCCTGGGACTTTGAGTCTTACGAGCAGTACTTC.

The rearrangement joins TRBV12-3 or TRBV12-4 to TRBJ1-1, with a possible D match to TRBD1 (5 bases). CDR3 size: 14 residues. Trimming shortened V by 5 bases and J by 8 bases, and 18 bases separated the two germline ends. This CDR3 is CASSPGEGSREAFF. CDR3 coding DNA: TGTGCCAGCAGTCCGGGGGAAGGGTCCAGGGAAGCTTTCTTT.

The V and J genes are TRBV30 and TRBJ2-5; tentative D call: TRBD2 (6 bases). The end of the DNA aligns better with TRBJ2-7, so the J call may be wrong. Germline loops: CDR1 GTSNPN, CDR2 SVGIG (reference sequence). CDR3 length equals 14 residues. The chain's CDR3 is CAWSGREMAYEQYF. The CDR3 nucleotides are TGTGCCTGGAGTGGGCGGGAAATGGCCTACGAGCAGTACTTC.

The genes are TRBV20-1 and TRBJ2-1; 9 positions match TRBD2. The V segment lost 0 bases and the J segment 2 bases; nucleotides outside the gene matches: 2. Germline CDR1 is DFQATT and CDR2 is SNEGSKA (reference sequence). CDR3 length: 15 amino acids. In DNA, the CDR3 is TGCAGTGCTAGAGATCGGACTAGCGCCTACAATGAGCAGTTCTTC. Translating it yields CSARDRTSAYNEQFF.

This clonotype was seen once. One junction end does not reproduce the germline sequence, and a read error may be involved. This CDR3 is CASSPRQGATDAQYF. The CDR3 DNA follows: TGTGCCAGCAGTCCGCGACAGGGGGCAACAGATGCGCAGTATTTT. The chain joins TRBV12-3 or TRBV12-4 to TRBJ2-3, with TRBD1 identical over 10 bases. This CDR3 comprises 15 residues.

The chain employs TRBV27 and TRBJ2-1; 8 nucleotides align to TRBD1. The length of the CDR3 is 14 residues. Trimming at V came to 6 bases and at J to 9 bases, leaving 10 bases not matched to a gene. Germline V gene lookup returns CDR1 MNHEY and CDR2 SMNVEV (reference sequence). CDR3 residues: CASRGQGSFGEQFF. The CDR3 DNA sequence: TGTGCCAGCAGAGGACAGGGCTCGTTCGGTGAGCAGTTCTTC.

This clonotype is a singleton in its sample. The J gene is TRBJ2-7, the V gene TRBV4-1; 9 bases fit TRBD1. The V gene's germline CDR1 is MGHRA and CDR2 YSYEKL. V gave up 0 bases and J gave up 1 base; unmatched junction bases: 4. This CDR3 is 16 amino acids long. The CDR3, as DNA: TGCGCCAGCAGCCAAGATCTGGGACAGGGATCCTACGAGCAGTACTTC. It yields the protein CASSQDLGQGSYEQYF.

This clonotype was found a few times. V is TRBV29-1 and J is TRBJ2-5; possibly TRBD2 for D (6 bases). The V end lost 6 bases, the J end lost 11 bases, and 19 bases lay between the germline ends. The germline CDR1 and CDR2 sequences are SQVTM and ANQGSEA. The CDR3 covers 12 residues. The CDR3 DNA reads as TGCAGCGTGAGGGAGGATTCCTATGAGCAGTACTTC. Translated: CSVREDSYEQYF.

The chain recombines TRBV21-1 with TRBJ2-3; the DNA was not compared with TRBD2, the D call given in the table. TRBV21-1 is described as a pseudogene. CDR3 length: 17 amino acids. The CDR3 sequence: CASSRSGLAGVGDTQYF. CDR3 bases: TGTGCCAGCAGCAGATCGGGACTAGCGGGAGTTGGAGATACGCAGTATTTT.

The chain has TRBV6-1 and TRBJ1-2; 7 bases are a match to TRBD1. The junction had 11 bases not matched to a gene; V was cut back by 7 bases and J by 3 bases. Per the germline V gene, CDR1 is MNHNS and CDR2 is SASEGT. The CDR3 is made up of 15 amino acids. The CDR3 nucleotides read TGTGCCAGCAAATATCTTAGGACAGGCGACTATGGCTACACCTTC. Its protein product is CASKYLRTGDYGYTF.

This clonotype was seen only a few times. This chain connects TRBV20-1 to TRBJ2-5, with D unclear. CDR3 length equals 12 residues. Deletions cut 6 bases from V and 0 bases from J, with 8 bases between. Per the germline V gene, CDR1 is DFQATT and CDR2 is SNEGSKA (reference sequence). The CDR3 DNA reads TGCAGTGCGGTACCGTACCAAGAGACCCAGTACTTC. It specifies CSAVPYQETQYF.